The rows below give T cell receptor beta chains drawn from one sample of a study of blood T cell repertoires in COVID-19. Clones were read by immunoSEQ multiplex PCR, and TCRdb kept only the in-frame ones, dropping some. The sample records 70,000 to 80,000 clones, around 84% being singletons. The sample was peripheral blood. Receptors were obtained from a human donor in a cohort sampled during active COVID-19. The CDR3 runs from the conserved cysteine through the conserved F or W. A D gene is named only where the DNA matches it firmly. Clone size is stated in some rows and not others, as once, few, many or a class when expanded.

v_gene	abundance	j_gene	d_gene	CDR3nt	CDR3aa
TRBV2	once	TRBJ2-3	.	TGTGCCAGCAGTGACAACACAGATACGCAGTATTTT	CASSDNTDTQYF
TRBV27	.	TRBJ2-7	TRBD2	TGTGCCAGCAGGGTGCGGGAGTATTCCTACGAGCAGTACTTC	CASRVREYSYEQYF
TRBV5-6	once	TRBJ1-6	TRBD1	TGTGCCAGCAGCCTACGACAGGGAAATTCACCCCTCCACTTT	CASSLRQGNSPLHF
TRBV6-5	.	TRBJ2-1	.	TGTGCCAGCAGCTCGCTCCGGGAGCAGTTCTTC	CASSSLREQFF
TRBV28	.	TRBJ2-3	TRBD2	TGTGCCAGCACCCTGCGGTCTAGCGGAGGCACAGATACGCAGTATTTT	CASTLRSSGGTDTQYF
TRBV11-2	.	TRBJ2-4	TRBD1	TGTGCCAGCAGCCTTTGGACAGGGTGGGAAGCCAAAAACATTCAGTACTTC	CASSLWTGWEAKNIQYF
TRBV7-2	.	TRBJ1-1	.	TGTGCCAGCAGCTTAGCAAGTCAGGGAGGGTGGACTGAAGCTTTCTTT	CASSLASQGGWTEAFF
TRBV7-9	.	TRBJ1-3	.	TGTGCCAGCAGCTTAGCGAAGACAAAGGAAAGGGGAAACACCATATATTTT	CASSLAKTKERGNTIYF
TRBV11-2	.	TRBJ2-2	TRBD2	TGTGCCAGCAGCTCGCTAGCGGGGGGGCCCTACACCGGGGAGCTGTTTTTT	CASSSLAGGPYTGELFF
TRBV30	once	TRBJ2-3	.	TGTGCCTGGAGTGCGGAGGGACCAGATACGCAGTATTTT	CAWSAEGPDTQYF
TRBV18	.	TRBJ2-5	TRBD2	TGTGCCAGCTCACCTGCGGGGGGCCAGGAGACCCAGTACTTC	CASSPAGGQETQYF
TRBV7-6	.	TRBJ2-6	TRBD1	TGTGCCAGCAGCCCGACAGGGGGGTCTGGGGCCAACGTCCTGACTTTC	CASSPTGGSGANVLTF
TRBV7-3	.	TRBJ2-5	.	TGTGCCAGCAGCCCGAGGAGCCAAGAGACCCAGTACTTC	CASSPRSQETQYF
TRBV28	.	TRBJ2-2	TRBD2	TGTGCCAGCAGTTTACCTAGCGGGGGGGGCACCGGGGAGCTGTTTTTT	CASSLPSGGGTGELFF
TRBV19	.	TRBJ2-5	TRBD1	TGTGCCAGTAGTAAGGGACAGGGGCGCGGGGAGACCCAGTACTTC	CASSKGQGRGETQYF
TRBV18	.	TRBJ1-5	.	TGTGCCAGCTCACCACCGGGCGGAGGGCTTAGCAATCAGCCCCAGCATTTT	CASSPPGGGLSNQPQHF
TRBV7-2	.	TRBJ2-7	.	TGTGCCAGCAGCTTAGGGCAGGCCATCTACGAGCAGTACTTC	CASSLGQAIYEQYF
TRBV6-2/TRBV6-3	.	TRBJ1-4	.	TGTGCCAGCAGCCGAGAGAGGGAAAAACTGTTTTTT	CASSREREKLFF
TRBV5-8	few	TRBJ2-7	TRBD2	TGTGCCAGCAGCCGGGGGGGACCTGTTTACGAGCAGTACTTC	CASSRGGPVYEQYF
TRBV10-3	.	TRBJ1-4	TRBD1	TGTGCCATCAGTGAGTCTTGGGGACAGGGAGAGGAAAAACTGTTTTTT	CAISESWGQGEEKLFF
TRBV3-1/TRBV3-2	.	TRBJ2-2	.	TGTGCCAGCAGCCAAAGAGGACAGCTAGCGAACACCGGGGAGCTGTTTTTT	CASSQRGQLANTGELFF
TRBV6-5	.	TRBJ2-7	TRBD1	TGTGCCAGCAGAGGGACAGGTCTACTCTACGAGCAGTACTTC	CASRGTGLLYEQYF
TRBV2	.	TRBJ2-7	TRBD1	TGTGCCAGCAGGTATACAGGGGCCCCCTACGAGCAGTACTTC	CASRYTGAPYEQYF
TRBV6-4	.	TRBJ2-3	.	TGTGCCAGCACTCCTGAGGCCTCCACAGATACGCAGTATTTT	CASTPEASTDTQYF
TRBV5-1	.	TRBJ2-7	TRBD2	TGCGCCAGCAGCCCGCAGACTAGCGGGGGGATCTACGAGCAGTACTTC	CASSPQTSGGIYEQYF
TRBV23-1	.	TRBJ1-3	TRBD1	TGCGCCAGCAGTCAATCGGAGGCCCACACCGGGACAGGGGGGCCGTACTCTGGAAACACCATATATTTT	CASSQSEAHTGTGGPYSGNTIYF